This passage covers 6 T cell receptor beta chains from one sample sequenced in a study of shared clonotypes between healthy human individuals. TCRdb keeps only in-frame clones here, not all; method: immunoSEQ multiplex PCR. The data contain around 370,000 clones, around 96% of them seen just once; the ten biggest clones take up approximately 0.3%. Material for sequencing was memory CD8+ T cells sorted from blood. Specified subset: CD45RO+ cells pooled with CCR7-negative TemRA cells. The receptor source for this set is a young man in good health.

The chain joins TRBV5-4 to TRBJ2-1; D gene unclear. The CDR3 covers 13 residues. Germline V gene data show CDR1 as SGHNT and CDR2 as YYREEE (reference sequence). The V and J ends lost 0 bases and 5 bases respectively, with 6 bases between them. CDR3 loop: CASSLAADNEQFF. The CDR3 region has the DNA TGTGCCAGCAGCTTGGCTGCCGACAATGAGCAGTTCTTC. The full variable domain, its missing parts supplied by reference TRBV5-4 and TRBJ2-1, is ETGVTQSPTHLIKTRGQQVTLRCSSQSGHNTVSWYQQALGQGPQFIFQYYREEENGRGNFPPRFSGLQFPNYSSELNVNALELDDSALYLCASSLAADNEQFFGPGTRLTVL.

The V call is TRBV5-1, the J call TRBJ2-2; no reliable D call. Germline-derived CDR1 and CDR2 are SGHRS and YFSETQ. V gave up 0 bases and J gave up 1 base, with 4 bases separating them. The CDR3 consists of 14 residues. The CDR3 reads CASSLEGNTGELFF. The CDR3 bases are TGCGCCAGCAGCTTGGAAGGGAACACCGGGGAGCTGTTTTTT.

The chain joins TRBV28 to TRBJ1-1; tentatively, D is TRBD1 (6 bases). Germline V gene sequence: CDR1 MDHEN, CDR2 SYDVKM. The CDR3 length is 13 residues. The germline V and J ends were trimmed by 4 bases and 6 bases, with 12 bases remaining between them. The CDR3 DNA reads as TGTGCCAGCAGTTCCCTGGAGGGGGCTGAAGCTTTCTTT. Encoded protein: CASSSLEGAEAFF. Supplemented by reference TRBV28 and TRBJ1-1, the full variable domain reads DVKVTQSSRYLVKRTGEKVFLECVQDMDHENMFWYRQDPGLGLRLIYFSYDVKMKEKGDIPEGYSVSREKKERFSLILESASTNQTSMYLCASSSLEGAEAFFGQGTRLTVV.

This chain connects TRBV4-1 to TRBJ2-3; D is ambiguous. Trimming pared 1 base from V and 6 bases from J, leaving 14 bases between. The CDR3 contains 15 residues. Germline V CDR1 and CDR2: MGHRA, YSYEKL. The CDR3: CASSQVGSAPDTQYF. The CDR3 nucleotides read TGCGCCAGCAGCCAAGTGGGGTCCGCACCGGATACGCAGTATTTT.

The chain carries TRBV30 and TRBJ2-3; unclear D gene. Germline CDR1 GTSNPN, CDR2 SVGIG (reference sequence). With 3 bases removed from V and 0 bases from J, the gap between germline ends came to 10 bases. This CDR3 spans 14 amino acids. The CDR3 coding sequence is TGTGCCTGGAGGTCCGTGGGGAGCACAGATACGCAGTATTTT. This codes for CAWRSVGSTDTQYF. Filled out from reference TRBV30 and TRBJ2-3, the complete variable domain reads SQTIHQWPATLVQPVGSPLSLECTVEGTSNPNLYWYRQAAGRGLQLLFYSVGIGQISSEVPQNLSASRPQDRQFILSSKKLLLSDSGFYLCAWRSVGSTDTQYFGPGTRLTVL.

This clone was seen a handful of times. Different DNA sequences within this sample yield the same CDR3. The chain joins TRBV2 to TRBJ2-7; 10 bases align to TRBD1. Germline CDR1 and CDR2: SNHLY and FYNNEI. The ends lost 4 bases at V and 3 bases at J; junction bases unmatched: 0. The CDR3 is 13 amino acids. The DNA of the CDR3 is TGTGCCAGCAGTGGGACAGGGGGCTACGAGCAGTACTTC. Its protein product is CASSGTGGYEQYF.